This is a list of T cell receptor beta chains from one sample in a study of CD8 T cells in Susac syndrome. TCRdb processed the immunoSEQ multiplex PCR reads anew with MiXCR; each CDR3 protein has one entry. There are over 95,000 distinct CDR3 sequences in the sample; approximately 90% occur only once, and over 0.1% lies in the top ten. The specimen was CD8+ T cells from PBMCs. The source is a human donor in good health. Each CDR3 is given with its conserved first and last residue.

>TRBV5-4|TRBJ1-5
CASSAGRGEPQHF
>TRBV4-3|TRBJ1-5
CASSQDHRGGSQPQHF
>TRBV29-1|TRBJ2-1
CSVRQRVNNEQFF
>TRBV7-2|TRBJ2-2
CASSLVPSDTGELFF
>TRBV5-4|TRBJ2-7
CASSGGQGSSYEQYF
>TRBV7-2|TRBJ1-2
CASSHRDRVDGYTF
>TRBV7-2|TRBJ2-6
CASSPKGDGANVLTF
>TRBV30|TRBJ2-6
CAWVRDRVLSGANVLTF
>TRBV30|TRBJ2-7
CAWSEGFYEQYF
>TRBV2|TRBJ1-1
CASSEVIEGAFF
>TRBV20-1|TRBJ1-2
CSAQGQLYGYTF
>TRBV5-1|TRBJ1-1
CASSLSAANTEAFF
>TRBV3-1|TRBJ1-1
CASSQEGQGTAFF
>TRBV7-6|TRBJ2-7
CASSLAPTGGFYEQYF
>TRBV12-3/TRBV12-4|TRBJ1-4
CASSASAQEVGREKLFF
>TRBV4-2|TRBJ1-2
CASSQDLAGVMNYGYTF
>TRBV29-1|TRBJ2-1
CSVDSRGEYYNEQFF
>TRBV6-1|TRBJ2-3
CASSKVPGPDTQYF
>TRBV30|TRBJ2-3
CAWISWYTDTQYF
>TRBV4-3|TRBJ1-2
CASSQPGAAYGYTF
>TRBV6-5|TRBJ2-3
CASRLAGGAGGTQYF
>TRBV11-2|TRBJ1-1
CASSLTASGTTEAFF
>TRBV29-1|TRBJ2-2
CSGGGPGELFF
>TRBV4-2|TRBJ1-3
CASSDPGQRGTGNTIYF
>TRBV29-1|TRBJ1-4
CSVRRDGRDEKLFF
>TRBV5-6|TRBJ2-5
CASSLARRQAQETQYF
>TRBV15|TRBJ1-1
CATSRGSEGTAFF
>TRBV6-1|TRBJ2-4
CASSEEVAGAKNIQYF
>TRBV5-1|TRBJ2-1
CASSALYEQFF
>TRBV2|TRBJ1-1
CASRTGQGENTEAFF
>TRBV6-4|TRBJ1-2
CASSSGKVDGYTF
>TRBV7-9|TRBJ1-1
CASSLGTLNTEAFF
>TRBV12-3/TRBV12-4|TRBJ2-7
CASSWDSYEQYF
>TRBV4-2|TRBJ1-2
CASSQEAGVLYGYTF
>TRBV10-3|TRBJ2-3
CAISEVGRPSTDTQYF
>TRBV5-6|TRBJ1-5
CASSETGASNQPQHF
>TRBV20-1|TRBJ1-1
CSARAGYGGGTEAFF
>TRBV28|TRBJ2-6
CASSLPQVTGANVLTF
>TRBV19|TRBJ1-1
CASSPDIMNTEAFF
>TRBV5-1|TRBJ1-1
CASSTDRRNTEAFF
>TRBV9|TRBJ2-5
CASSTSGGSTETQYF
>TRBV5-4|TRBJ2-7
CASTFDRAQIYEQYF
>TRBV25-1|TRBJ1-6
CASQQTGEQSPLHF
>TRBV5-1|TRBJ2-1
CASSFYRRGVNEQFF
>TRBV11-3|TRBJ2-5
CASSLQGGETQYF
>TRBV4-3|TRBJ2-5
CASSQGRSESETQYF
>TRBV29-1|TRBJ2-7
CSVVGRAEQYF
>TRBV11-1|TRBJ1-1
CASNLGSTEAFF
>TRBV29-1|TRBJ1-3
CSVLPGGRDTIYF
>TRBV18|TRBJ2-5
CASSPPQKQETQYF
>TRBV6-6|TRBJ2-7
CASSYSVPSSYEQYF
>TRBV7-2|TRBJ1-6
CASNRKRGSPLHF